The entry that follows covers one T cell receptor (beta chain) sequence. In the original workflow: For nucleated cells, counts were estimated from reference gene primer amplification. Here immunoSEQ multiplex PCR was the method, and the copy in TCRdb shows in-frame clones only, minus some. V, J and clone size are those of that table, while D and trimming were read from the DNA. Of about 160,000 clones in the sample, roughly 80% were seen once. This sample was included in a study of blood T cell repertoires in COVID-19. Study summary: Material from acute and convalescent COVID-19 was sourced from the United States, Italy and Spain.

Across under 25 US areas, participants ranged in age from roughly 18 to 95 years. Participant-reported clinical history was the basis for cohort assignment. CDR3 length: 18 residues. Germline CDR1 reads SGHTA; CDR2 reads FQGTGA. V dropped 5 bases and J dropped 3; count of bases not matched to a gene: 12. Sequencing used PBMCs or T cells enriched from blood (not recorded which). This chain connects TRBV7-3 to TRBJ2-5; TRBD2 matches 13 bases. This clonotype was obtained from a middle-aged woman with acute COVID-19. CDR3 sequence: CASSPGRRTSGRKETQYF. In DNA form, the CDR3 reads TGTGCCAGCAGCCCCGGGCGTAGGACTAGCGGGAGAAAAGAGACCCAGTACTTC.